A selection of T cell receptor beta chains follows, all from one sample in a study of cytomegalovirus exposure and HLA in healthy donors. Libraries were prepared by immunoSEQ multiplex PCR; TCRdb keeps only in-frame clonotypes and omits some of them. This table has about 44,000 clones, over 85% appearing once. The sequenced sample consisted of PBMCs. The receptor source for this set is a woman younger than 35 in good health and CMV-seronegative. The CDR3 runs from the conserved cysteine through the conserved F or W. The D gene is left open where the match is weak. Clone size is given for some rows only: seen once, a few or many times, or a class if the clone is expanded.

TRBD1,TRBJ2-5,TRBV7-3,once,TGTGCCAGCAGTCAACAAGCCGGGACAGGGAGAGAGACCCAGTACTTC,CASSQQAGTGRETQYF
.,TRBJ2-7,TRBV7-2,.,TGTGCCAGCAGCTTTAAGTTAGGAGGACGCAGGGGTAGTTCCTACGAGCAGTACTTC,CASSFKLGGRRGSSYEQYF
TRBD1,TRBJ2-1,TRBV9,.,TGTGCCAGCAGCTCCGACAGGGCGGGTGAGCAGTTCTTC,CASSSDRAGEQFF
TRBD2,TRBJ2-5,TRBV27,.,TGTGCCAGCAGTTTATATTTAGCGGGGGGGCCGGAGACCCAGTACTTC,CASSLYLAGGPETQYF
TRBD2,TRBJ2-1,TRBV5-3,.,TGTGCCGGGTTAGCGGGGGCCAATGACAATGAGCAGTTCTTC,CAGLAGANDNEQFF
TRBD1,TRBJ1-1,TRBV5-5,.,TGTGCCAGCAGCTTGGATATGGGGACAGGCACTGAAGCTTTCTTT,CASSLDMGTGTEAFF
TRBD1,TRBJ2-5,TRBV6-1,.,TGTGCCAGCAGTGTCGGGGCAAAGACAGGGGGCGTTACGGAGACCCAGTACTTC,CASSVGAKTGGVTETQYF
TRBD1,TRBJ1-4,TRBV5-8,.,TGTGCCAGCAGCACTGGACAGGGAAGAGCAACTAATGAAAAACTGTTTTTT,CASSTGQGRATNEKLFF
TRBD2,TRBJ2-3,TRBV11-3,.,TGTGCCAGCAGCGAGCCGGTTCTCGAGCGGGGGGCGACAGATACGCAGTATTTT,CASSEPVLERGATDTQYF
.,TRBJ2-1,TRBV28,once,TGTGCCAGCAGTTTGCAGGGGCTATACAATGAGCAGTTCTTC,CASSLQGLYNEQFF
TRBD1,TRBJ1-4,TRBV18,.,TGTGCCAGCTCACCGAGAGGGACAGGGACGATTACAACTAATGAAAAACTGTTTTTT,CASSPRGTGTITTNEKLFF
TRBD1,TRBJ1-1,TRBV27,.,TGTGCCAGCAGTTTACAGGGGGCAGGCACTGAAGCTTTCTTT,CASSLQGAGTEAFF
.,TRBJ2-7,TRBV7-3,.,TGTGCCAGCAGCTTATTAGCTGAATCCGAGCAGTACTTC,CASSLLAESEQYF
TRBD2,TRBJ2-5,TRBV7-2,.,TGTGCCAGTGGGGGGGGACAAGAGACCCAGTACTTC,CASGGGQETQYF
.,TRBJ1-2,TRBV4-2,.,TGTGCCAGCAGCCAAGATTTAAACTATGGCTACACCTTC,CASSQDLNYGYTF
.,TRBJ2-7,TRBV4-1,.,TGCGCCAGCAGCCCCCTTCCGGTATCCCTCTACGAGCAGTACTTC,CASSPLPVSLYEQYF
.,TRBJ2-1,TRBV28,.,TGTGCCAGCAGCCTCCTCGGGTGGGGCAGCTCCTACAATGAGCAGTTCTTC,CASSLLGWGSSYNEQFF
.,TRBJ2-3,TRBV5-1,once,TGCGCCAGCAGCTTGGCCTTTGATACGCAGTATTTT,CASSLAFDTQYF
.,TRBJ2-1,TRBV27,once,TGTGCCAGCAGTCCGGGGGAATCGGGATACAATGAGCAGTTCTTC,CASSPGESGYNEQFF
TRBD2,TRBJ2-7,TRBV7-2,.,TGTGCCAGCAGCTCAACAGCGGGAGGGCCGTACGAGCAGTACTTC,CASSSTAGGPYEQYF
.,TRBJ2-7,TRBV18,.,TGTGCCAGCTCACCACCATCAGGAGGACTATACGAGCAGTACTTC,CASSPPSGGLYEQYF
TRBD1,TRBJ2-7,TRBV29-1,.,TGCAGCGTCCCCGGGACAGGGGAGGACGAGCAGTACTTC,CSVPGTGEDEQYF
.,TRBJ2-6,TRBV27,.,TGTGCCAGCAGTTATCGTTCCCAGGGGGGCCGGGGGGCCAACGTCCTGACTTTC,CASSYRSQGGRGANVLTF
.,TRBJ1-6,TRBV27,once,TGTGCCAGCAAGCAGGGGAGCTCCTATAATTCACCCCTCCACTTT,CASKQGSSYNSPLHF
.,TRBJ2-7,TRBV19,.,TGTGCCAGTAGTATAGAAGTCGCGCCCTACGAGCAGTACTTC,CASSIEVAPYEQYF
.,TRBJ2-2,TRBV2,.,TGTGCCAGCAGTGATTCCCTAGAACCCACCGGGGAGCTGTTTTTT,CASSDSLEPTGELFF
TRBD1,TRBJ1-2,TRBV6-5,.,TGTGCCAGCAGTTACCGGACAGGGAATGGCTACACCTTC,CASSYRTGNGYTF
.,TRBJ2-7,TRBV5-6,.,TGTGCCAGCAGCTTGACAGATACCTCCTACGAGCAGTACTTC,CASSLTDTSYEQYF
.,TRBJ2-3,TRBV6-5,.,TGTGCCAGCAGGTCGTGGGGGCGGAGCACAGATACGCAGTATTTT,CASRSWGRSTDTQYF
TRBD2,TRBJ2-2,TRBV4-2,.,TGTGCCAGCAGCCAAGACTTTTGGACTAGCGGGGGAGATAACACCGGGGAGCTGTTTTTT,CASSQDFWTSGGDNTGELFF
TRBD2,TRBJ2-3,TRBV9,.,TGTGCCAGCAGCATCCAAACCGGGAGGGCCGGGACAGATACGCAGTATTTT,CASSIQTGRAGTDTQYF
TRBD1,TRBJ2-1,TRBV5-1,.,TGCGCCAGCAGCGAGGGACAGGACAATGAGCAGTTCTTC,CASSEGQDNEQFF
.,TRBJ2-3,TRBV4-2,.,TGTGCCAGCAGCCAAGAACTTAACACAGATACGCAGTATTTT,CASSQELNTDTQYF
.,TRBJ1-1,TRBV6-1,.,TGTGCCAGCAGCCCTGTGCCTCCACAGGGTGCGGCTTTCTTT,CASSPVPPQGAAFF
.,TRBJ1-2,TRBV6-5,.,TGTGCCAGCACACAGGGTACGTCTGGCTATGGCTACACCTTC,CASTQGTSGYGYTF
.,TRBJ1-2,TRBV6-1,once,TGTGCCAGCAGTTCAACTGACAGGCTGAGGGGCTACACCTTC,CASSSTDRLRGYTF
TRBD1,TRBJ2-2,TRBV7-3,.,TGTGCCAGCAGCTTTCAGGGGGCCACCGGGGAGCTGTTTTTT,CASSFQGATGELFF
.,TRBJ1-6,TRBV21-1,few,TGTGCCAGCAGCCCCTTTAGGACAGGGAGGGAGTCACCCCTCCACTTT,CASSPFRTGRESPLHF
TRBD1,TRBJ2-5,TRBV19,.,TGTGCCAGTAGTATGGGGGACAGGGGGCTTGAGACCCAGTACTTC,CASSMGDRGLETQYF
.,TRBJ2-4,TRBV27,.,TGTGCCAGCGGGACATTAGCCAAAAACATTCAGTACTTC,CASGTLAKNIQYF
TRBD1,TRBJ2-1,TRBV28,.,TGTGCCAGCAGCGACCGGGACAGGACCTACAATGAGCAGTTCTTC,CASSDRDRTYNEQFF
.,TRBJ2-7,TRBV18,.,TGTGCCAGCTCACCACCAGTAGGCCAGGGTGCCTCCTACGAGCAGTACTTC,CASSPPVGQGASYEQYF
TRBD2,TRBJ2-1,TRBV5-5,.,TGTGCCAGCCACAGCGGGGGGATTAGAAATGAGCAGTTCTTC,CASHSGGIRNEQFF
TRBD1,TRBJ2-7,TRBV28,.,TGTGCCAGCACCGCCCCGACAGGGCGGATCTACGAGCAGTACTTC,CASTAPTGRIYEQYF
TRBD1,TRBJ2-7,TRBV6-1,.,TGTGCCAGCAGTAAAGACAGGGTTGGCCACGAGCAGTACTTC,CASSKDRVGHEQYF
TRBD1,TRBJ2-5,TRBV5-1,.,TGCGCCAGCAGCCGCCAGGGGGCCTGGGAGACCCAGTACTTC,CASSRQGAWETQYF
.,TRBJ2-3,TRBV7-3,.,TGTGCCAGCAGCTTAGCCCAGGAGGCTAGCACAGATACGCAGTATTTT,CASSLAQEASTDTQYF
.,TRBJ2-5,TRBV7-9,.,TGTGCCAGCAGCCTTAGCTACCAAGAGACCCAGTACTTC,CASSLSYQETQYF
.,TRBJ1-2,TRBV19,.,TGTGCCAGTAATTCAGGGCGTAATGGCTACACCTTC,CASNSGRNGYTF
.,TRBJ2-3,TRBV6-5,once,TGTGCCAGCAGACCGGGATCAACAGATACGCAGTATTTT,CASRPGSTDTQYF
TRBD2,TRBJ2-1,TRBV7-7,.,TGTGCTAGCAGCAGTACTAGCGGATCTTACAATGAGCAGTTCTTC,CASSSTSGSYNEQFF
TRBD1,TRBJ1-5,TRBV4-1,.,TGCGCCAGCAGCCCCTTTGACAGGGCTAACGGTCAGCCCCAGCATTTT,CASSPFDRANGQPQHF
.,TRBJ1-3,TRBV9,.,TGTGCCAGCAGCGTAGCTGGGCAGAGTGGAAACACCATATATTTT,CASSVAGQSGNTIYF
.,TRBJ1-4,TRBV2,.,TGTGCCAGCAGTGGGACAGTTAAGGTTAATGAAAAACTGTTTTTT,CASSGTVKVNEKLFF
.,TRBJ1-2,TRBV5-1,.,TGCGCCAGCAGCTTGGGTGGCCTTACCCAGGGGCCCGCAACGGATGGCTACACCTTC,CASSLGGLTQGPATDGYTF
.,TRBJ2-3,TRBV5-1,.,TGCGCCAGCAGCTCCGGGAGTGGCACAGATACGCAGTATTTT,CASSSGSGTDTQYF
.,TRBJ1-4,TRBV6-1,.,TGTGCCAGCAGTGAAGCGATGGGGGCGAGTAATGAAAAACTGTTTTTT,CASSEAMGASNEKLFF